Listed here are 10 T cell receptor beta chains from one sample, sequenced in a study of low-dose radiotherapy and immunotherapy resistance in tumors. Primers used for first-strand cDNA, a TRAV- and TRBV-specific set, covered both alpha and beta chains. An approximately 19-cycle PCR with a constant-region primer and V-primer adapter amplified TCRs. One entry per CDR3 protein results from TCRdb running MiXCR on the reads. The sample lists nearly 60,000 distinct CDR3 sequences, 23% seen once, with about 7% in the top ten. As to time point: after trial treatment. The treatment denotes: LDRT plus nivolumab, ipilimumab, low-dose cyclophosphamide and aspirin (RACIN trial). Sample: PBMCs, taken after low-dose radiotherapy plus immunotherapy. These receptors were taken from a male donor with prostate cancer.

In regard to this clonotype: Germline and junction disagree at one end, which may indicate a read error. This CDR3 reads CASSLAGGPYEQYF. The CDR3 DNA follows: TGTGCCAGCAGCTTAGCGGGAGGGCCCTACGAGCAGTACTTC. The J gene is TRBJ2-7, the V gene TRBV12-3 or TRBV12-4; 11 bases are shared with TRBD2. CDR3 size: 14 residues.

For this clonotype: A much larger clone sits a single nucleotide away, making a read error possible. The chain recombines TRBV6-8 with TRBJ1-3; possibly TRBD1 for D (6 bases). V gave up 5 bases and J gave up 3 bases, with 11 bases separating them. The length of the CDR3 is 14 residues. Germline-derived CDR1 and CDR2 are MNHGY and SAAAGT. The CDR3 nucleotides are TGTGCCAGCAGTCAGCACAGGGTTGGAAACACCATATATTTT. Residues: CASSQHRVGNTIYF.

This clonotype was detected many times. This chain connects TRBV9 to TRBJ2-2; 8 nucleotides align to TRBD2. V shed 2 bases and J 7 bases; nucleotides not matched to a gene: 4. CDR3 length: 14 amino acids. Germline V gives CDR1 SGDLS, CDR2 YYNGEE. CDR3 protein: CASSVSSGYGELFF. DNA of the CDR3: TGTGCCAGCAGCGTCTCTAGCGGGTACGGGGAGCTGTTTTTT.

Many counts were recorded for this clonotype. The chain couples TRBV9 to TRBJ1-1; 7 bases map to TRBD1. The CDR3 length is 16 residues. The J segment lost 1 base and the V segment lost 4 bases, leaving 10 bases of the junction unmatched. Germline CDR1 reads SGDLS; CDR2 reads YYNGEE. CDR3 DNA sequence: TGTGCCAGCAGCAAAATGCCCTCAGGGGGGAACACTGAAGCTTTCTTT. Translated: CASSKMPSGGNTEAFF.

This clonotype was seen a handful of times. V is TRBV28 and J is TRBJ1-2; a possible D gene is TRBD1 (6 bases). Trimming removed 7 bases at V and 4 bases at J, with 10 bases between. This CDR3 comprises 12 residues. Germline lookup yields CDR1 MDHEN and CDR2 SYDVKM. The CDR3: CASNRDLYGYTF. CDR3 DNA: TGTGCCAGCAACAGGGATCTCTATGGCTACACCTTC.

The DNA for the CDR3 is TGTGCCATAGGGGGCAGGTCCAACTCCTACGAGCAGTACTTC. This sequence encodes CAIGGRSNSYEQYF. The V call is TRBV28, the J call TRBJ2-7; 7 bases agree with TRBD1. Germline-derived CDR1 and CDR2 are MDHEN and SYDVKM. V lost 10 bases and J lost 0; bases outside the gene matches: 9. The CDR3 extends over 14 amino acids. The full variable domain, completed using reference TRBV28 and TRBJ2-7, is DVKVTQSSRYLVKRTGEKVFLECVQDMDHENMFWYRQDPGLGLRLIYFSYDVKMKEKGDIPEGYSVSREKKERFSLILESASTNQTSMYLCAIGGRSNSYEQYFGPGTRLTVT.

In this sample, this clonotype turned up many times. This chain uses TRBV27 with TRBJ2-3, with a weak D call TRBD1 (5 bases). V was clipped by 0 bases and J by 2 bases, with 12 bases between them. In germline, CDR1 is MNHEY, CDR2 SMNVEV (reference sequence). CDR3 length equals 16 residues. The CDR3 nucleotides are TGTGCCAGCAGTTTATCGCAGGGATTCGTCACAGATACGCAGTATTTT. Its protein product is CASSLSQGFVTDTQYF.

This clonotype was found many times. The chain uses TRBV5-6 and TRBJ2-1; 7 nucleotides line up with TRBD2. The germline V gene has CDR1 SGHDT and CDR2 YYEEEE. CDR3 length: 16 amino acids. Trimming cost V 4 bases and J 7 bases; bases outside gene matches: 14. This CDR3 reads CASSIGLDRFRNEQFF. The CDR3 DNA sequence: TGTGCCAGCAGCATAGGACTAGACAGATTTAGGAATGAGCAGTTCTTC.

This clonotype was detected many times. The gene calls are TRBV6-2 or TRBV6-3 and TRBJ2-3; 10 positions match TRBD2. Trimming cost V 5 bases and J 8 bases; bases outside gene matches: 10. The germline V gene has CDR1 MNHEY and CDR2 SVGEGT. This CDR3 is 15 amino acids long. The CDR3 is CASSEDPGLAFTQYF. The CDR3 region has the DNA TGTGCCAGCAGTGAAGATCCGGGACTAGCGTTTACGCAGTATTTT.

The chain employs TRBV13 and TRBJ2-2; no definite D call. The V gene lost 3 bases and the J gene lost 6 bases, with 14 bases spanning the gap. There are 15 residues in the CDR3. Per the germline V gene, CDR1 is PRHDT and CDR2 is FYEKMQ (reference sequence). The CDR3 DNA is TGTGCCAGCAGCTTGTACCCGGTTGGGGCCGGGGAGCTGTTTTTT. Translated: CASSLYPVGAGELFF.